These 21 T cell receptor beta chains originate from one sample sequenced in a study of T cells expressing NK-cell markers. TCRdb reprocessed the 5' RACE reads, with one entry per CDR3 protein and no DNA. The sample includes about 410,000 distinct CDR3 sequences. The sequencing sample was made of blood T cells: a sorted CD56 or NKG2C T cell subset, CD4+ or CD8+ T cells, or bulk PBMC T cells (not recorded which). Receptors were obtained from a woman aged 50 to 60 in good health.

The J gene is TRBJ1-1, the V gene TRBV14. Germline V gives CDR1 SGHDN, CDR2 FVKESK. CDR3 length: 13 amino acids. The CDR3 here is CASSHAPNTEAFF.

V usage is TRBV19 and J usage is TRBJ1-2; TCRdb's assignment of TRBD1 cannot be checked, as there is no DNA. Germline V gene data show CDR1 as LNHDA and CDR2 as SQIVND (reference sequence). The CDR3 length is 15 residues. The CDR3: CASSGGPAVGYGYTF.

This chain links TRBV20-1 with TRBJ2-1. Germline lookup yields CDR1 DFQATT and CDR2 SNEGSKA (reference sequence). The length of the CDR3 is 12 residues. The CDR3 loop reads CSARADYNEQFF.

CDR3 in amino acids: CASIERGTDTQYF. V usage is TRBV11-2 and J usage is TRBJ2-3. The CDR3 contains 13 residues. From germline, CDR1 is SGHAT and CDR2 FQNNGV.

This chain uses TRBV2 with TRBJ1-4. CDR3 length: 14 amino acids. From germline, CDR1 is SNHLY and CDR2 FYNNEI. CDR3 sequence: CASRRMGTNEKLFF.

The genes are TRBV27 and TRBJ2-4; TCRdb calls TRBD2, which cannot be checked without DNA. Germline values: CDR1 MNHEY, CDR2 SMNVEV (reference sequence). The CDR3 sequence is 13 residues long. The CDR3 sequence is CAKTRRAKNIQYF.

CDR3 residues: CASSLARTEKNTEAFF. The rearrangement joins TRBV11-2 to TRBJ1-1; no DNA is available, so the TRBD1 call from TCRdb remains unchecked. Germline assignment: CDR1 SGHAT and CDR2 FQNNGV. The CDR3 has 16 residues.

The J gene is TRBJ2-3, the V gene TRBV18; TCRdb outputs TRBD2, but without DNA this stays unchecked. CDR1 and CDR2 (germline): KGHSH, LQKENI. The CDR3 sequence is 19 residues long. CDR3 region: CASSLNTGTSVSSTDTQYF.

The chain uses TRBV29-1 and TRBJ1-1; TCRdb's D call of TRBD1 is untestable without DNA. The germline gives CDR1 SQVTM, CDR2 ANQGSEA. This CDR3 has 13 residues. The CDR3 sequence is CSVEDDGKGEAFF. Based on the CDR3 plus reference TRBV29-1 and TRBJ1-1, the full variable domain is SAVISQKPSRDICQRGTSLTIQCQVDSQVTMMFWYRQQPGQSLTLIATANQGSEATYESGFVIDKFPISRPNLTFSTLTVSNMSPEDSSIYLCSVEDDGKGEAFFGQGTRLTVV.

The chain carries TRBV27 and TRBJ2-3; TCRdb names TRBD1, which stays unverified in the absence of DNA. This CDR3 region has 14 residues. Germline CDR1 is MNHEY and CDR2 is SMNVEV (reference sequence). The CDR3 here is CASAPGPSTDTQYF.

The chain is built from TRBV29-1 and TRBJ2-1. The CDR3 spans 17 residues. Germline V gene data show CDR1 as SQVTM and CDR2 as ANQGSEA. CDR3 amino acids: CSVVGDTQGLLYNEQFF.

The chain employs TRBV29-1 and TRBJ1-1; TCRdb proposes TRBD1, but this gene call is untestable without DNA. CDR1 SQVTM and CDR2 ANQGSEA come from the germline V gene. The CDR3 runs to 12 residues. The CDR3 spells CSANRDVSEAFF.

The J gene is TRBJ2-2, the V gene TRBV24-1; TCRdb outputs TRBD2, but without DNA this stays unchecked. Germline V gene data show CDR1 as KGHDR and CDR2 as SFDVKD. The CDR3 length is 14 residues. The chain's CDR3 is CATSGTGVAGELFF.

This chain links TRBV12-3 or TRBV12-4 with TRBJ1-5. The length of the CDR3 is 14 residues. CDR3 residues: CATSAGESPQPQHF.

The chain uses TRBV9 and TRBJ2-1. CDR3 length: 12 residues. CDR1 is SGDLS, CDR2 YYNGEE, per germline. CDR3 amino acids: CASSVGLNEQFF.

This chain uses TRBV24-1 with TRBJ2-3; TCRdb's D call of TRBD1 is untestable without DNA. Germline CDR1 and CDR2: KGHDR and SFDVKD. CDR3 length: 14 amino acids. The CDR3 sequence is CATKGDRDTDTQYF.

The genes are TRBV12-3 or TRBV12-4 and TRBJ2-2; the D gene TCRdb calls, TRBD1, cannot be checked with no DNA. There are 16 residues in the CDR3. CDR3 loop: CASSLAGGGNTGELFF.

The V call is TRBV29-1, the J call TRBJ1-2; the TRBD1 assignment by TCRdb is unverifiable without DNA. The CDR3 totals 13 residues. CDR1 is SQVTM and CDR2 is ANQGSEA in the germline V gene. CDR3 region: CSAEDSRNYGYTF.

V usage is TRBV12-3 or TRBV12-4 and J usage is TRBJ1-6; TCRdb returns TRBD1, unconfirmable since there is no DNA. This CDR3 has 17 residues. CDR3 sequence: CASSNGQGPIRGSPLHF.

The chain combines TRBV10-3 with TRBJ2-4; TCRdb's D call of TRBD2 is untestable without DNA. The CDR3 is made up of 15 amino acids. Germline V gene data show CDR1 as ENHRY and CDR2 as SYGVKD. This chain's CDR3 is CAVSSGRRFENIQYF.

The chain carries TRBV29-1 and TRBJ2-3; TCRdb returns TRBD2, unconfirmable since there is no DNA. The V gene's germline CDR1 is SQVTM and CDR2 ANQGSEA. CDR3 length: 16 amino acids. The CDR3 is CSANFRTSVYTDTQYF.